This paragraph covers one TCR beta chain sequence. Its antigen is as yet unknown. The nonmyeloablative bone marrow transplants came from related graft donors, with transient mixed chimerism. Method: immunoSEQ multiplex PCR; TCRdb's copy keeps in-frame clones and lacks some. The sample includes around 61,000 clones, around 87% seen only once; the top ten take more than 3%. This CDR3 is 15 amino acids long. The germline V and J ends were trimmed by 1 base and 1 base, with 10 bases remaining between them. From germline, CDR1 is KGHSH and CDR2 LQKENI. This sample was taken from a study of Tregs in tolerant kidney transplant recipients. Findings and caveats of the study: Expanding Tregs on activated donor B cells appeared to best identify donor-specific TCRbeta clones.

The rearrangement joins TRBV18 to TRBJ1-1; D not certain. The source of this sequence is a human patient who received a combined kidney and bone marrow transplant. Some T cells may originate from the graft donor. The material was CD4+ T cells from blood (PBMCs), obtained 6 months after the transplant. The CDR3 coding sequence is TGTGCCAGCTCACCACTGCAGGAGGGGAACACTGAAGCTTTCTTT. Translation: CASSPLQEGNTEAFF.